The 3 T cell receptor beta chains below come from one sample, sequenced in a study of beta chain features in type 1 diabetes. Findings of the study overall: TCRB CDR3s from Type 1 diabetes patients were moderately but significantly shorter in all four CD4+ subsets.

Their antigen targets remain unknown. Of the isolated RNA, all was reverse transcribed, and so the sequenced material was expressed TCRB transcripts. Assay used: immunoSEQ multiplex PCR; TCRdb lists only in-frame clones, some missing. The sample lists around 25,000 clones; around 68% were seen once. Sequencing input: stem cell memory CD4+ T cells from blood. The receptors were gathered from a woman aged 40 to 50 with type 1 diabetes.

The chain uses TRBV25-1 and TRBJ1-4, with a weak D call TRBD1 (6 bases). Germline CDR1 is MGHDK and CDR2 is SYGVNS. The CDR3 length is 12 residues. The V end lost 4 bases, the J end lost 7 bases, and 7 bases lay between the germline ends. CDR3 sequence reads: CASSGGPEKLFF. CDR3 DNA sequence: TGTGCCAGCAGTGGGGGGCCTGAAAAACTGTTTTTT.

In DNA form, the CDR3 reads TGTGCCAGCAGGGGAGACAGGCTAAATTCACCCCTCCACTTT. Its translation: CASRGDRLNSPLHF. The chain has TRBV27 and TRBJ1-6; weak D call: TRBD1 (6 bases). The germline gives CDR1 MNHEY, CDR2 SMNVEV (reference sequence). CDR3 size: 14 residues. Trimming took 6 bases from V and 7 from J, leaving 13 bases between them.

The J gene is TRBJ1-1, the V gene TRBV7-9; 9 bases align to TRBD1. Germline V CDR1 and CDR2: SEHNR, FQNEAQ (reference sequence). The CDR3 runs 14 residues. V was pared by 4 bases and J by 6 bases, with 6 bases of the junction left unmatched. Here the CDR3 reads CASSSRQGEAEAFF. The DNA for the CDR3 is TGTGCCAGCAGCTCAAGACAGGGGGAGGCTGAAGCTTTCTTT.